These T cell receptor beta chains were read from a single sample in a study of sequential checkpoint blockade in melanoma. Some clones are missing from TCRdb's copy, which holds only in-frame ones; the method was immunoSEQ multiplex PCR. The top ten hold roughly 35% of the sample, which has 18,000 or so clones, about 74% seen once. This specimen was CD8+ T cells sorted from blood (inferred from file names), taken from a patient given nivolumab and ipilimumab in sequence. The receptors come from a human donor with melanoma. CDR3s include the opening cysteine and the closing phenylalanine or tryptophan. The order of the fields is J gene, V gene, clone size, D gene, CDR3 protein, CDR3 DNA. A D gene is named only where the DNA matches it firmly. Clone size is given for some rows only: seen once, a few or many times, or a class if the clone is expanded.

>TRBJ2-7|TRBV10-3|.|TRBD2
CAISAFTSDYEQYF
TGTGCCATCAGCGCCTTTACTAGCGACTACGAGCAGTACTTC
>TRBJ2-7|TRBV5-1|.|.
CASSFMDSFLDEQYF
TGCGCCAGCAGCTTCATGGACAGCTTTTTGGACGAGCAGTACTTC
>TRBJ2-5|TRBV2|.|.
CASRDLDMWETQYF
TGTGCCAGCCGGGACTTGGACATGTGGGAGACCCAGTACTTC
>TRBJ1-4|TRBV27|once|TRBD1
CASSLTGAHEKLFF
TGTGCCAGCAGTTTGACAGGGGCACATGAAAAACTGTTTTTT
>TRBJ1-1|TRBV10-1|.|TRBD1
CASSVPPDRVRNNTEAFF
TGCGCCAGCAGTGTCCCCCCAGACAGGGTGAGGAACAACACTGAAGCTTTCTTT
>TRBJ1-1|TRBV29-1|.|TRBD1
CSAQGASVLGTEAFF
TGCAGCGCCCAGGGGGCGTCAGTCCTAGGCACTGAAGCTTTCTTT
>TRBJ2-2|TRBV18|.|.
CASSPPVQGAGELFF
TGTGCCAGCTCACCACCTGTCCAAGGGGCCGGGGAGCTGTTTTTT
>TRBJ1-6|TRBV7-9|hyperexpanded|TRBD1
CASSFHDRQGAGSPLHF
TGTGCCAGCAGCTTCCACGATAGACAGGGGGCAGGTTCACCCCTCCACTTT
>TRBJ1-2|TRBV29-1|.|.
CSVEFLGQGHNYGYTF
TGCAGCGTTGAATTTTTGGGGCAGGGCCACAACTATGGCTACACCTTC
>TRBJ1-2|TRBV19|.|.
CASSIAPGYGYTF
TGTGCCAGTAGTATAGCTCCGGGCTATGGCTACACCTTC
>TRBJ2-7|TRBV2|.|.
CARRVAVQSYEQYF
TGTGCCAGGCGGGTGGCTGTGCAGTCATACGAGCAGTACTTC
>TRBJ2-1|TRBV7-2|.|TRBD2
CASSLVFGTSGSYNEQFF
TGTGCCAGCAGCTTAGTTTTTGGGACTAGCGGGAGCTACAATGAGCAGTTCTTC
>TRBJ1-4|TRBV4-3|.|.
CASSQGQGHPATNEKLFF
TGCGCCAGCAGCCAAGGGCAGGGCCATCCTGCAACTAATGAAAAACTGTTTTTT
>TRBJ2-1|TRBV27|.|.
CASRVWGTAPGGSNEQFF
TGTGCCAGCAGGGTATGGGGCACAGCCCCTGGCGGCAGCAATGAGCAGTTCTTC
>TRBJ1-1|TRBV13|.|.
CASSSGQANTEAFF
TGTGCCAGCAGCTCGGGACAAGCGAACACTGAAGCTTTCTTT
>TRBJ1-1|TRBV7-5|.|.
CARSPGGTEAFF
TGTGCCAGAAGCCCAGGGGGCACTGAAGCTTTCTTT
>TRBJ2-3|TRBV7-2|.|TRBD1
CASSPGQGPNTQYF
TGTGCCAGCAGCCCCGGACAGGGGCCTAATACGCAGTATTTT
>TRBJ2-4|TRBV19|.|.
CASSSLNWAREAKNIQYF
TGTGCCAGTAGTTCGCTGAACTGGGCCCGGGAGGCCAAAAACATTCAGTACTTC
>TRBJ2-7|TRBV27|.|.
CASSQDSASEQYF
TGTGCCAGCAGCCAGGACTCCGCGAGCGAGCAGTACTTC
>TRBJ2-7|TRBV25-1|.|.
CASSPGEGYEQYF
TGTGCCAGCAGTCCGGGAGAGGGCTACGAGCAGTACTTC
>TRBJ2-5|TRBV7-9|medium-sized|.
CASSYKGAGANQETQYF
TGTGCCAGCAGCTACAAAGGGGCAGGGGCCAACCAAGAGACCCAGTACTTC
>TRBJ2-7|TRBV6-5|once|.
CASSWGETYEQYF
TGTGCCAGCAGTTGGGGGGAAACCTACGAGCAGTACTTC
>TRBJ2-7|TRBV7-9|.|.
CASSLYRGTVDYEQYF
TGTGCCAGCAGCTTATATCGGGGGACAGTTGACTACGAGCAGTACTTC
>TRBJ1-1|TRBV4-1|.|TRBD1
CASSLQGAFGTEAFF
TGCGCCAGCAGCCTACAGGGGGCATTCGGCACTGAAGCTTTCTTT
>TRBJ2-7|TRBV7-6|few|.
CASSSPIGGGATSEQYF
TGTGCCAGCAGCTCCCCAATCGGTGGAGGGGCGACGTCCGAGCAGTACTTC
>TRBJ2-2|TRBV6-1|few|TRBD2
CASSREGETGELFF
TGTGCCAGCAGTCGGGAGGGGGAAACCGGGGAGCTGTTTTTT
>TRBJ1-2|TRBV4-1|few|.
CASSHRPPGDYGYTF
TGCGCCAGCAGCCATCGTCCTCCAGGGGACTATGGCTACACCTTC
>TRBJ2-1|TRBV7-9|.|TRBD2
CASSGRLAGYNEQFF
TGTGCCAGCAGCGGCCGACTAGCGGGGTACAATGAGCAGTTCTTC
>TRBJ2-7|TRBV10-2|.|.
CASSQGSSYEQYF
TGCGCCAGCAGTCAGGGTTCCTCCTACGAGCAGTACTTC
>TRBJ2-5|TRBV4-3|.|.
CASSHPGEETQYF
TGCGCCAGCAGCCACCCGGGGGAAGAGACCCAGTACTTC
>TRBJ2-1|TRBV5-1|.|.
CASRPLGGGGGNEQFF
TGCGCCAGCAGGCCCCTTGGCGGGGGCGGTGGCAATGAGCAGTTCTTC
>TRBJ2-1|TRBV5-6|.|.
CASSSGGGNEQFF
TGTGCCAGCAGCTCGGGGGGCGGCAATGAGCAGTTCTTC
>TRBJ1-1|TRBV7-8|.|.
CASSYYRDRTSNTEAFF
TGTGCCAGCAGCTATTACAGGGATCGGACGAGCAACACTGAAGCTTTCTTT
>TRBJ1-2|TRBV25-1|.|.
CASSEYVRNGYTF
TGTGCCAGCAGTGAATATGTCCGTAATGGCTACACCTTC
>TRBJ2-1|TRBV16|.|TRBD1
CASSQPGTAINEQFF
TGTGCCAGCAGCCAACCTGGGACAGCCATCAATGAGCAGTTCTTC
>TRBJ2-1|TRBV7-7|.|.
CASSETPEGPVSEQFF
TGTGCCAGCAGCGAGACCCCGGAGGGCCCCGTCTCTGAGCAGTTCTTC
>TRBJ2-7|TRBV5-1|.|TRBD1
CASSLGQGRYEQYF
TGCGCCAGCAGCTTAGGACAGGGCCGATACGAGCAGTACTTC
>TRBJ2-7|TRBV4-1|.|.
CASSLGQSDSYEQYF
TGCGCCAGCAGCCTGGGACAATCCGACTCCTACGAGCAGTACTTC
>TRBJ2-7|TRBV4-2|once|TRBD1
CASSQVDRAEQYF
TGTGCCAGCAGCCAAGTTGACAGGGCCGAGCAGTACTTC
>TRBJ2-7|TRBV7-8|.|.
CASSLGSGSYEQYF
TGTGCCAGCAGCTTAGGTAGCGGCTCCTACGAGCAGTACTTC
>TRBJ2-1|TRBV5-1|once|.
CASSPTSYEQFF
TGCGCCAGCAGCCCGACTAGTTATGAGCAGTTCTTC
>TRBJ2-5|TRBV12-5|.|.
CASGLWGDQETQYF
TGTGCTAGTGGTTTGTGGGGGGACCAAGAGACCCAGTACTTC
>TRBJ2-3|TRBV6-4|.|.
CASSDSEAGQTDTQYF
TGTGCCAGCAGTGACTCGGAAGCGGGTCAAACAGATACGCAGTATTTT
>TRBJ2-2|TRBV6-4|once|TRBD2
CASSEWGGTGELFF
TGTGCCAGCAGTGAATGGGGGGGCACCGGGGAGCTGTTTTTT
>TRBJ2-5|TRBV6-5|.|.
CASTRQVQETQYF
TGTGCCAGCACCAGACAGGTACAAGAGACCCAGTACTTC
>TRBJ2-7|TRBV4-1|.|.
CASSQAGEQYF
TGCGCCAGCAGCCAAGCAGGCGAGCAGTACTTC
>TRBJ2-1|TRBV7-9|.|.
CASSLSTDNEQFF
TGTGCCAGCAGCTTATCGACAGACAATGAGCAGTTCTTC